Listed here is a single T cell receptor (beta chain). What it binds is not known. TCRdb's copy holds only in-frame clones and misses some; the assay was immunoSEQ multiplex PCR. In the table there are roughly 150,000 clones, roughly 91% of which are singletons. This sample is part of a study of cytomegalovirus exposure and HLA in healthy donors. Study as a whole: The 550 to 700 first-cohort repertoires and the approximately 110 validation repertoires shared the same platform, a later analysis reported. Findings of the study overall: Most TCR sequences were seen very rarely across donors, but some public TCRs occurred in many. The authors listed approximately 160 TCR beta chains as cytomegalovirus-associated. Three of the chains that were CMV-associated were confirmed in vitro to be specific for CMV antigens.

V lost 5 bases, J lost 1 base, and 5 bases stayed unmatched. From germline, CDR1 is MDHEN and CDR2 SYDVKM. The CDR3 extends over 15 amino acids. Specimen: PBMCs. The sequence was obtained from a man aged 18-30 years in good health and CMV-seronegative. The chain uses TRBV28 and TRBJ2-7; 10 bases line up with TRBD1. The CDR3 DNA follows: TGTGCCAGCAGTACCCCGGGACAGGGGTCCTACGAGCAGTACTTC. Amino acids: CASSTPGQGSYEQYF.